The 31 T cell receptor beta chains reported below all come from one sample, sequenced in a study of identical twins (dated by TCRdb to 2016 to 2018). Library preparation used 5' RACE. Sequenced on an Illumina HiSeq 2000. TCRdb's own reprocessing of the public reads used fastp at Q25 and MiXCR and kept productive beta chains. Every distinct CDR3 protein forms one entry, paired with its most common genes and DNA. In all, the sample holds about 240,000 distinct CDR3 sequences, and approximately 11% of those were seen once. 3.5% to 5% of the sample is held by the ten biggest clonotypes. These data also formed part of another study, on yellow fever vaccine responses in identical twins.

The sample comprised memory (CD45RO+) T cells sorted from blood. Taken with the paper, the label for cell subset or site translates to: CD45RO+ enriched T cells. These receptors originate from a woman under 30 in good health.

V usage is TRBV4-1 and J usage is TRBJ2-4, with D possibly TRBD1 on 5 matching bases. Germline V CDR1 and CDR2: MGHRA, YSYEKL. V was pared by 2 bases and J by 8 bases, with 10 bases between. The CDR3 is 13 amino acids. Here the CDR3 reads CASSQLVQDIQYF. The CDR3 DNA sequence: TGCGCCAGCAGCCAATTAGTACAGGACATTCAGTACTTC.

This clonotype was recorded a few times. The chain uses TRBV3-1 and TRBJ2-7; D unclear. There are 13 residues in the CDR3. The germline V gene has CDR1 LGHDT and CDR2 YNNKEL (reference sequence). Deletions cut 1 base from V and 7 bases from J, with 11 bases between. The CDR3 DNA is TGTGCCAGCAGCCAAGGGATAAACGGGGAGCAGTACTTC. It yields the protein CASSQGINGEQYF.

V usage is TRBV5-1 and J usage is TRBJ2-7, with 9 positions matching TRBD2. The CDR3 consists of 17 residues. Germline V lookup: CDR1 SGHRS, CDR2 YFSETQ. Losses at the gene ends were 0 bases for V and 2 bases for J; bases not matched to a gene: 9. CDR3 sequence: CASSLAASGMNAYEQYF. The CDR3 bases are TGCGCCAGCAGCTTGGCTGCTAGCGGGATGAACGCCTACGAGCAGTACTTC.

This clonotype was seen a handful of times. The rearrangement links TRBV9 to TRBJ1-2, with D possibly being TRBD1 (6 bases). This CDR3 spans 14 amino acids. Germline CDR1 and CDR2: SGDLS and YYNGEE. The V end was cut by 2 bases, the J end by 4 bases, with 12 bases between. CDR3 amino acids: CASSVSGALYGYTF. CDR3 in DNA: TGTGCCAGCAGCGTTTCAGGGGCCCTCTATGGCTACACCTTC.

The chain couples TRBV27 to TRBJ1-4; 9 bases line up with TRBD1. Trimming took 3 bases from V and 3 from J; bases not matched to a gene: 11. The CDR3 has 18 amino acids. The germline V gene encodes CDR1 MNHEY and CDR2 SMNVEV (reference sequence). The DNA of the CDR3 is TGTGCCAGCAGTTTTCGAGGACAGGGGATATTAGCTAATGAAAAACTGTTTTTT. This codes for CASSFRGQGILANEKLFF.

V gene TRBV20-1 combines with J gene TRBJ2-7; maybe TRBD1 (8 bases). The V end lost 6 bases, the J end lost 6 bases, and 18 bases lay between the germline ends. This CDR3 comprises 13 residues. The V gene's germline CDR1 is DFQATT and CDR2 SNEGSKA (reference sequence). The CDR3 region is CSAQSGTGLEQYF. The CDR3 DNA is TGCAGTGCCCAGAGCGGGACAGGTCTCGAGCAGTACTTC.

The sample holds a few counts of this clonotype. The J gene is TRBJ2-7, the V gene TRBV12-3 or TRBV12-4; tentative D call: TRBD1 (6 bases). This CDR3 is 14 amino acids long. Deletions cut 5 bases from V and 1 base from J, with 12 bases between. The CDR3 region is CASSSGQRSYEQYF. In DNA, the CDR3 is TGTGCCAGCAGTAGCGGACAGCGATCCTACGAGCAGTACTTC.

This clonotype has a count of ten or more. This chain joins TRBV7-8 and TRBJ1-5; possibly TRBD1 for D (6 bases). Germline CDR1 is SGHVS and CDR2 is FQNEAQ. The CDR3 is made up of 13 amino acids. Trimming removed 5 bases at V and 6 bases at J, with 11 bases between. The CDR3 region has the DNA TGTGCCAGCAGCGGGGACACCCCTCAGCCCCAGCATTTT. This sequence encodes CASSGDTPQPQHF.

The rearrangement uses TRBV11-2 and TRBJ1-1, with D maybe TRBD1 (5 bases). The V gene lost 7 bases and the J gene lost 2 bases, with 14 bases spanning the gap. Germline loops: CDR1 SGHAT, CDR2 FQNNGV. CDR3 length: 14 residues. CDR3 amino acids: CASNVAGTNTEAFF. The CDR3 region has the DNA TGTGCCAGCAACGTAGCGGGGACCAACACTGAAGCTTTCTTT.

This clonotype was recorded a few times. V usage is TRBV11-2 and J usage is TRBJ2-7; the D is unclear. V lost 0 bases and J lost 5, with 5 bases in between. The CDR3 has 12 amino acids. Germline V lookup: CDR1 SGHAT, CDR2 FQNNGV. The CDR3 here is CASSLDGHEQYF. The CDR3 coding sequence is TGTGCCAGCAGCTTAGATGGACACGAGCAGTACTTC.

J is TRBJ2-7 and V is TRBV3-1, with 7 bases lining up with TRBD2. V lost 1 base, J lost 7 bases, and 10 bases stayed unmatched. Germline CDR1 reads LGHDT; CDR2 reads YNNKEL (reference sequence). The CDR3 has 15 amino acids. CDR3 DNA: TGTGCCAGCAGCCAAGCACTAGCGAGTCGTTATGAGCAGTACTTC. This gives the protein CASSQALASRYEQYF.

The chain uses TRBV14 and TRBJ2-3; D gene unclear. From germline, CDR1 is SGHDN and CDR2 FVKESK. V was clipped by 0 bases and J by 6 bases, with 7 bases between them. The CDR3 has 13 amino acids. CDR3: CASSQDLMDTQYF. The CDR3 DNA reads as TGTGCCAGCAGCCAAGATTTGATGGATACGCAGTATTTT.

The sample holds a few counts of this clonotype. The chain combines TRBV7-8 with TRBJ1-1; perhaps TRBD1 as D (6 bases). Trimming stripped 5 bases from V and 4 bases from J, with 14 bases between. The CDR3 contains 14 residues. From germline, CDR1 is SGHVS and CDR2 FQNEAQ. The CDR3 sequence is CASSPALGATEAFF. The CDR3 DNA is TGTGCCAGCAGCCCCGCGTTGGGGGCCACTGAAGCTTTCTTT.

This clonotype was seen only a few times. The chain uses TRBV2 and TRBJ1-2; D may be TRBD1 (6 bases). The CDR3 has 14 residues. V lost 4 bases to trimming and J lost 4 bases, with 13 bases between them. Germline V CDR1 and CDR2: SNHLY, FYNNEI. The CDR3 sequence: CASSGAGAGYGYTF. The CDR3 DNA reads TGTGCCAGCAGTGGCGCAGGGGCAGGCTATGGCTACACCTTC.

This chain joins TRBV6-2 or TRBV6-3 and TRBJ2-1; D unclear. CDR3 length: 13 amino acids. Trimming left V 0 bases short and J 9 bases short, with 9 bases between. Germline values: CDR1 MNHEY, CDR2 SVGEGT. CDR3 coding DNA: TGTGCCAGCAGTTACTCGAAAGGTACTGAGCAGTTCTTC. It translates to CASSYSKGTEQFF.

The V and J genes are TRBV28 and TRBJ2-5, with D possibly called TRBD1 or TRBD2 (5 bases each). The V end was cut by 5 bases, the J end by 7 bases, with 23 bases between. Germline V gene sequence: CDR1 MDHEN, CDR2 SYDVKM. This CDR3 has 16 residues. CDR3 residues: CASSGGVEWRLGTQYF. The CDR3, as DNA: TGTGCCAGCAGTGGGGGTGTCGAGTGGAGGCTAGGGACCCAGTACTTC. The full variable domain, with the rest looked up from reference TRBV28 and TRBJ2-5, is DVKVTQSSRYLVKRTGEKVFLECVQDMDHENMFWYRQDPGLGLRLIYFSYDVKMKEKGDIPEGYSVSREKKERFSLILESASTNQTSMYLCASSGGVEWRLGTQYFGPGTRLLVL.

The chain combines TRBV20-1 with TRBJ2-5; 10 nucleotides match TRBD2. CDR1 DFQATT and CDR2 SNEGSKA come from the germline V gene (reference sequence). The CDR3 has 15 residues. V gave up 4 bases and J gave up 2 bases; unmatched junction bases: 7. CDR3: CSATDSGGKQETQYF. In DNA form, the CDR3 reads TGCAGTGCTACCGATAGCGGGGGGAAACAAGAGACCCAGTACTTC.

This chain connects TRBV3-1 to TRBJ1-6, with a possible D match to TRBD1 (6 bases). In germline, CDR1 is LGHDT, CDR2 YNNKEL (reference sequence). The CDR3 has 18 residues. V was clipped by 8 bases and J by 5 bases, with 25 bases between them. CDR3 bases: TGTGCCAGCTGCCCCCCTTGGTGGGGGGCGGGCAATAATTCACCCCTCCACTTT. It specifies CASCPPWWGAGNNSPLHF.

The table lists this clonotype with a few counts. CDR3 sequence reads: CASSIQGLAKNIQYF. The CDR3 DNA sequence: TGTGCCAGCAGCATCCAGGGTTTGGCCAAAAACATTCAGTACTTC. V gene TRBV7-9 combines with J gene TRBJ2-4; TRBD1 might be the D (5 bases). The CDR3 extends over 15 amino acids. CDR1 and CDR2 from the germline V gene are SEHNR and FQNEAQ (reference sequence). Trimming shortened V by 5 bases and J by 1 base, and 12 bases separated the two germline ends.

This chain uses TRBV24-1 with TRBJ2-3, with D tentatively TRBD1 (6 bases). CDR3 length: 16 residues. CDR1 KGHDR and CDR2 SFDVKD come from the germline V gene. V was clipped by 0 bases and J by 5 bases, with 14 bases between them. This chain's CDR3 is CATSDLLPGHKDTQYF. DNA for the CDR3: TGTGCCACCAGTGATTTGCTTCCGGGACATAAAGATACGCAGTATTTT.

This clonotype was seen many times. The J gene is TRBJ2-3, the V gene TRBV29-1, with no clear D. The CDR3 sequence is 12 residues long. V lost 7 bases and J 4 bases, leaving 12 bases between the germline ends. Germline-derived CDR1 and CDR2 are SQVTM and ANQGSEA. CDR3 loop: CSASERADTQYF. The CDR3 DNA is TGCAGCGCCTCCGAGAGAGCAGATACGCAGTATTTT.

In this sample, this clonotype turned up many times. This chain links TRBV11-3 with TRBJ2-1, with 7 bases identical to TRBD1. This CDR3 contains 13 residues. Germline trimming cut 8 bases from V and 6 bases from J; bases unmatched to any gene: 7. From germline, CDR1 is SGHNT and CDR2 YENEEA. CDR3 residues: CASGLDRSNEQFF. In nucleotides, the CDR3 is TGTGCCAGCGGCCTGGACAGGAGCAATGAGCAGTTCTTC.

This clonotype was seen repeatedly, ten times or more. The chain employs TRBV7-2 and TRBJ2-1; TRBD2 agrees at 10 bases. Germline CDR1 reads SGHTA; CDR2 reads FQGNSA. Trimming took 8 bases from V and 1 from J; bases not matched to a gene: 5. CDR3 length equals 15 residues. The CDR3 is CASRTLAGSYNEQFF. The CDR3 bases are TGTGCCAGCCGCACACTAGCGGGGTCCTACAATGAGCAGTTCTTC.

This clonotype was detected only a few times. The rearrangement uses TRBV2 and TRBJ2-1, with a weak D call TRBD2 (5 bases). Trimming shortened V by 6 bases and J by 6 bases, and 12 bases separated the two germline ends. This CDR3 spans 13 amino acids. Germline V gene lookup returns CDR1 SNHLY and CDR2 FYNNEI. The DNA for the CDR3 is TGTGCCAGCAGGAGGGAGCCCTCCAATGAGCAGTTCTTC. Protein sequence: CASRREPSNEQFF.

The chain is built from TRBV7-2 and TRBJ2-5, with 7 nucleotides matching TRBD2. The CDR3 loop spans 12 amino acids. Germline CDR1 reads SGHTA; CDR2 reads FQGNSA. J was trimmed by 7 bases and V by 8 bases; bases with no gene match: 7. CDR3 in amino acids: CASARDYLTQYF. The CDR3, as DNA: TGTGCCAGCGCTAGGGACTACCTGACCCAGTACTTC.

The chain recombines TRBV18 with TRBJ2-2, with D possibly matching TRBD1 (5 bases). In germline, CDR1 is KGHSH, CDR2 LQKENI. V shed 5 bases and J shed 1 base, with 8 bases lying between them. The CDR3 has 14 residues. The CDR3 region is CASSSQGNTGELFF. The CDR3 nucleotides are TGTGCCAGCTCATCCCAGGGGAACACCGGGGAGCTGTTTTTT.

This chain connects TRBV5-6 to TRBJ1-1; D gene uncertain. Germline CDR1 is SGHDT and CDR2 is YYEEEE. Trimming removed 4 bases from V and 3 bases from J, with 19 bases in between. The CDR3 is 16 residues long. The CDR3 region is CASSLLRRSSDTEAFF. The CDR3 nucleotides are TGTGCCAGCAGCCTTCTAAGACGTTCGTCGGACACTGAAGCTTTCTTT.

The V and J genes are TRBV29-1 and TRBJ2-2, with TRBD1 matching over 8 bases. J lost 7 bases, V lost 5 bases, and 18 bases had no gene match. Germline loops: CDR1 SQVTM, CDR2 ANQGSEA. The CDR3 sequence is 17 residues long. The CDR3 DNA sequence: TGCAGCGTTACCAACCCTGACAGGGGTCCCGGTATCGGGGAGCTGTTTTTT. Translated, it gives CSVTNPDRGPGIGELFF.

This clonotype was detected a few times. This chain joins TRBV12-5 and TRBJ2-5; D unclear. The germline gives CDR1 LGHNT, CDR2 FRNRAP. This CDR3 comprises 11 residues. Trimming cost V 3 bases and J 7 bases, with 6 bases left between them. The CDR3 sequence is CASGFEGTQYF. CDR3 nucleotides: TGTGCTAGTGGTTTCGAAGGGACCCAGTACTTC.

This clonotype was seen a handful of times. V usage is TRBV6-1 and J usage is TRBJ2-5; weak D call: TRBD1 (5 bases). Germline V gene lookup returns CDR1 MNHNS and CDR2 SASEGT. Trimming removed 7 bases at V and 1 base at J, with 13 bases between. The CDR3 is made up of 14 amino acids. CDR3 in amino acids: CASKIRQGQETQYF. CDR3 DNA: TGTGCCAGCAAAATTCGTCAGGGCCAAGAGACCCAGTACTTC.

V and J are TRBV2 and TRBJ2-1; TRBD1 or TRBD2 may be the D gene (7 bases each). Trimming took off 6 bases at V and 5 bases at J, with 20 bases between the two ends. The CDR3 loop spans 16 amino acids. Per germline, CDR1 SNHLY and CDR2 FYNNEI. DNA for the CDR3: TGTGCCAGCAGGACACAGGGGTCGGGAGGTCACAATGAGCAGTTCTTC. Translation gives CASRTQGSGGHNEQFF.